These 27 T cell receptor beta chains were all obtained from the same sample, sequenced in a study of Graves' ophthalmopathy and Graves' hyperthyroidism. RNA transcripts served as template for amplifying TCR beta CDR3 sequences. Investigators did first-round RT-PCR with HTBI primers, then second-round multiplex PCR. TCRdb independently ran MiXCR on the multiplex PCR reads; one entry per CDR3 protein. The sample carries more than 15,000 distinct CDR3 sequences, about half recorded once. Material: peripheral blood. The receptor source for this set is a woman in her thirties or forties with stable Graves' hyperthyroidism.

The chain joins TRBV20-1 to TRBJ2-7; 12 positions match TRBD2. The V gene's germline CDR1 is DFQATT and CDR2 SNEGSKA (reference sequence). The V gene end was trimmed by 4 bases and the J gene end by 6 bases; junction bases not matched to a gene: 7. The CDR3 loop spans 14 amino acids. The CDR3, as DNA: TGCAGTGCTACATGGACTAGCGGGATTGGCGAGCAGTACTTC. Translation gives CSATWTSGIGEQYF.

This clonotype was detected only a few times. The chain combines TRBV20-1 with TRBJ1-2; the match to TRBD1 covers 8 bases. The trim removed 4 bases at V and 6 bases at J, leaving 7 bases unmatched. CDR3 length equals 13 residues. From germline, CDR1 is DFQATT and CDR2 SNEGSKA (reference sequence). CDR3 sequence reads: CSAKPTGVDGYTF. The CDR3, as DNA: TGCAGTGCTAAACCGACAGGGGTCGATGGCTACACCTTC.

This clonotype came up a few times. V is TRBV20-1 and J is TRBJ2-1; 11 positions agree with TRBD2. V trimming: 2 bases; J trimming: 6 bases; junction bases outside the gene matches: 9. This CDR3 has 16 amino acids. CDR1 is DFQATT, CDR2 SNEGSKA, per germline (reference sequence). Here the CDR3 DNA reads TGCAGTGCTAGAAATCCGGGACTAGCGGACCTCAATGAGCAGTTCTTC. Its protein product is CSARNPGLADLNEQFF.

The chain couples TRBV7-2 to TRBJ2-7, with unresolved D. Trimming pared 3 bases from V and 0 bases from J, leaving 9 bases between. The CDR3 loop spans 14 amino acids. CDR1 is SGHTA and CDR2 is FQGNSA in the germline V gene. CDR3 loop: CASSLDVSSYEQYF. Here the CDR3 DNA reads TGTGCCAGCAGCTTGGACGTTAGCTCCTACGAGCAGTACTTC.

J is TRBJ1-2 and V is TRBV20-1; 8 bases are a match to TRBD1. V lost 6 bases to trimming and J lost 11 bases; unmatched junction nucleotides: 14. The CDR3 has 13 residues. The germline V gene encodes CDR1 DFQATT and CDR2 SNEGSKA (reference sequence). The CDR3 DNA follows: TGCAGTGCCTGCGTGACAGGGGTTGGTGGTTACACCTTC. This translates into CSACVTGVGGYTF.

The chain is built from TRBV20-1 and TRBJ1-1; TRBD1 might be the D (6 bases). V lost 6 bases to trimming and J lost 3 bases, with 14 bases between them. CDR1 and CDR2 from the germline V gene are DFQATT and SNEGSKA (reference sequence). The CDR3 is made up of 13 amino acids. CDR3 amino acids: CSAPQGGDTEAFF. DNA for the CDR3: TGCAGTGCACCACAGGGCGGTGACACTGAAGCTTTCTTT.

By share of the sample, this clonotype is medium-sized (0.01 to 0.1%). The rearrangement uses TRBV7-9 and TRBJ1-6; D ambiguous. The germline V gene has CDR1 SEHNR and CDR2 FQNEAQ (reference sequence). The CDR3 runs to 15 residues. The V end was cut by 0 bases, the J end by 10 bases, with 13 bases between. The CDR3 loop is CASSLAPPLSSPLHF. The CDR3 DNA reads TGTGCCAGCAGCTTAGCGCCACCTCTATCGTCACCCCTCCACTTT.

This clonotype was counted many times. The chain combines TRBV20-1 with TRBJ2-5; 12 nucleotides match TRBD1. The trim removed 1 base at V and 5 bases at J, leaving 5 bases unmatched. The CDR3 length is 15 residues. Germline CDR1 reads DFQATT; CDR2 reads SNEGSKA (reference sequence). The CDR3 here is CSARVGTGGRETQYF. CDR3 nucleotides: TGCAGTGCTAGAGTCGGGACAGGGGGCCGGGAGACCCAGTACTTC.

This clonotype was seen ten or more times. The rearrangement uses TRBV9 and TRBJ2-3, with TRBD2 identical over 9 bases. Germline V gene sequence: CDR1 SGDLS, CDR2 YYNGEE. The V gene end was trimmed by 7 bases and the J gene end by 4 bases; junction bases not matched to a gene: 7. The CDR3 has 14 amino acids. Here the CDR3 DNA reads TGTGCCAGCGGGCGGGGGGGCCTTGCAGATACGCAGTATTTT. Encoded protein: CASGRGGLADTQYF.

The chain is built from TRBV6-2 or TRBV6-3 and TRBJ2-3, with TRBD2 matching over 8 bases. With V trimmed by 11 bases and J by 2 bases, 9 bases remained unmatched. CDR1 is MNHEY, CDR2 SVGEGT, per germline. CDR3 length: 14 residues. The CDR3 sequence is CARGGIQATDTQYF. Written as DNA, the CDR3 is TGTGCCCGCGGGGGGATACAAGCCACAGATACGCAGTATTTT.

This clonotype was picked up a small number of times. The gene calls are TRBV7-2 and TRBJ2-7, with unresolved D. Germline CDR1 and CDR2: SGHTA and FQGNSA. The V and J ends lost 6 bases and 2 bases respectively, with 8 bases between them. The CDR3 runs 12 residues. CDR3 coding DNA: TGTGCCAGCAGGGACCAAACCTACGAGCAGTACTTC. It encodes CASRDQTYEQYF.

A remark on this clonotype: A much larger clone is a single base away; this may be a read error. The genes are TRBV20-1 and TRBJ1-5; 9 bases fit TRBD1. The germline gives CDR1 DFQATT, CDR2 SNEGSKA (reference sequence). The CDR3 is made up of 15 amino acids. CDR3 amino acids: CSARVDTGGNQSQHF. In DNA form, the CDR3 reads TGCAGTGCTAGAGTTGATACAGGGGGCAATCAGTCCCAGCATTTT.

This clonotype was detected many times. The rearrangement links TRBV2 to TRBJ1-4; 9 bases agree with TRBD1. V was pared by 0 bases and J by 6 bases, with 8 bases of the junction left unmatched. Germline loops: CDR1 SNHLY, CDR2 FYNNEI. This CDR3 is 17 amino acids long. CDR3 region: CASSEARTGVGDEKLFF. As DNA, the CDR3 is TGTGCCAGCAGTGAAGCGCGGACAGGGGTTGGGGATGAAAAACTGTTTTTT.

This clonotype was seen many times. The rearrangement links TRBV19 to TRBJ2-1, with D tentatively TRBD1 (6 bases). Trimming left V 1 base short and J 6 bases short, with 10 bases between. In germline, CDR1 is LNHDA, CDR2 SQIVND (reference sequence). The CDR3 loop spans 14 amino acids. The CDR3 nucleotides read TGTGCCAGTAGTATAGTGGGGGCCTTCAATGAGCAGTTCTTC. Translated: CASSIVGAFNEQFF.

The chain employs TRBV7-2 and TRBJ2-7; 10 nucleotides line up with TRBD2. The CDR3 length is 12 residues. Germline CDR1 reads SGHTA; CDR2 reads FQGNSA. Losses at the gene ends were 3 bases for V and 9 bases for J; bases not matched to a gene: 2. The CDR3, as DNA: TGTGCCAGCAGCTTTCCTAGCGGGGGGCAGTACTTC. Its translation: CASSFPSGGQYF.

This clonotype was seen repeatedly, ten times or more. The chain uses TRBV14 and TRBJ2-7; 11 nucleotides match TRBD1. This CDR3 region has 19 residues. The junction had 11 bases not matched to a gene; V was cut back by 1 base and J by 0 bases. Germline-derived CDR1 and CDR2 are SGHDN and FVKESK. CDR3 nucleotides: TGTGCCAGCAGCCAAGTCCGGGACAGGGGGAGACGTAGCTCCTACGAGCAGTACTTC. It is translated as CASSQVRDRGRRSSYEQYF.

This clonotype was counted ten times or more. The chain joins TRBV7-9 to TRBJ2-3, with D tentatively TRBD2 (7 bases). The CDR3 is 19 residues long. Germline V CDR1 and CDR2: SEHNR, FQNEAQ (reference sequence). The V end was cut by 7 bases, the J end by 4 bases, with 30 bases between. CDR3 sequence (DNA): TGTGCCAGCACACCCGCTATGACGGGGGGCTCAGACCGCGCAGATACGCAGTATTTT. It yields the protein CASTPAMTGGSDRADTQYF.

In its sample, this clonotype was seen a few times. This chain connects TRBV5-4 to TRBJ2-1, with TRBD2 matching over 13 bases. After removal of 3 bases from V and 4 bases from J, the junction contained 7 bases not matched to a gene. Germline assignment: CDR1 SGHNT and CDR2 YYREEE (reference sequence). CDR3 length: 17 residues. As DNA, the CDR3 is TGTGCCAGCAGCTGGACTAGCGGGAGAGGGATGTACAATGAGCAGTTCTTC. The encoded protein is CASSWTSGRGMYNEQFF.

This clonotype was detected ten times or more. The rearrangement uses TRBV12-3 or TRBV12-4 and TRBJ1-3, with D tentatively TRBD1 (5 bases). V lost 8 bases to trimming and J lost 2 bases, with 10 bases between them. The CDR3 totals 13 residues. The DNA for the CDR3 is TGTGCCAGCGGACCGGGGCCTGGAAACACCATATATTTT. This codes for CASGPGPGNTIYF.

This clonotype was seen repeatedly, ten times or more. The V gene is TRBV9, the J gene TRBJ1-1; no firm D call. V lost 4 bases and J lost 0, with 10 bases in between. The CDR3 sequence is 14 residues long. Germline V gene lookup returns CDR1 SGDLS and CDR2 YYNGEE. CDR3 DNA sequence: TGTGCCAGCAGCTCCTCAAATATGAACACTGAAGCTTTCTTT. Translation: CASSSSNMNTEAFF. The full variable domain, with the rest looked up from reference TRBV9 and TRBJ1-1, is DSGVTQTPKHLITATGQRVTLRCSPRSGDLSVYWYQQSLDQGLQFLIQYYNGEERAKGNILERFSAQQFPDLHSELNLSSLELGDSALYFCASSSSNMNTEAFFGQGTRLTVV.

Note on this clonotype: A read error may be the cause here, since a much bigger clone is one base away. The chain uses TRBV25-1 and TRBJ2-7; 9 bases match TRBD1. Per the germline V gene, CDR1 is MGHDK and CDR2 is SYGVNS. The V segment lost 5 bases and the J segment 3 bases; nucleotides outside the gene matches: 17. The CDR3 is 18 amino acids. The CDR3 spells CASSLYWRTGATFYEQYF. CDR3 DNA sequence: TGTGCCAGCAGTCTATACTGGAGGACAGGGGCTACCTTCTACGAGCAGTACTTC.

This clonotype ranks as medium-sized. The gene calls are TRBV29-1 and TRBJ2-3; 7 bases match TRBD2. The length of the CDR3 is 14 residues. The junction had 6 bases not matched to a gene; V was cut back by 6 bases and J by 0 bases. Germline CDR1 is SQVTM and CDR2 is ANQGSEA. CDR3 bases: TGCAGCGTCCGACTAGCTCGGAGCACAGATACGCAGTATTTT. It translates to CSVRLARSTDTQYF.

In regard to this clonotype: This may be a read error, as it is one base from a much larger clone. The rearrangement links TRBV11-2 to TRBJ2-7; D gene unclear. V dropped 5 bases and J dropped 5 bases, with 10 bases sitting between them. This CDR3 spans 12 amino acids. In germline, CDR1 is SGHAT, CDR2 FQNNGV. The DNA for the CDR3 is TGTGCCAGCAGCACGGGCAGCCACGAGCAGTACTTC. It codes for CASSTGSHEQYF. The complete variable domain, with remaining parts taken from reference TRBV11-2 and TRBJ2-7, reads EAGVAQSPRYKIIEKRQSVAFWCNPISGHATLYWYQQILGQGPKLLIQFQNNGVVDDSQLPKDRFSAERLKGVDSTLKIQPAKLEDSAVYLCASSTGSHEQYFGPGTRLTVT.

As for this clonotype: One junction end does not reproduce the germline sequence, and a read error may be involved. The chain carries TRBV24-1 and TRBJ2-2, with TRBD1 matching over 9 bases. The CDR3 runs 15 residues. Germline CDR1 reads KGHDR; CDR2 reads SFDVKD. The CDR3 DNA is TGTGCCACCAGTGACCGGGACAGGGACGCCGAGGAGCTGCTTTTT. It yields the protein CATSDRDRDAEELLF.

V usage is TRBV20-1 and J usage is TRBJ1-6, with D possibly being TRBD1 (5 bases). The ends were cut back, 5 bases at V and 5 bases at J, with 19 bases in the middle. This CDR3 has 16 amino acids. Germline V gene data show CDR1 as DFQATT and CDR2 as SNEGSKA (reference sequence). The CDR3 DNA reads TGCAGTGCTGAAACGGGGCACGGACGGAATAATTCACCCCTCCACTTT. This sequence encodes CSAETGHGRNNSPLHF.

The chain couples TRBV7-2 to TRBJ2-2; 11 bases fit TRBD2. Germline V gene lookup returns CDR1 SGHTA and CDR2 FQGNSA. V shed 2 bases, J shed 8 bases, and the junction held 4 bases outside the gene matches. This CDR3 has 15 residues. The CDR3 reads CASSLTSGSSGELFF. In DNA, the CDR3 is TGTGCCAGCAGCTTAACTAGCGGGAGTTCTGGGGAGCTGTTTTTT.

This clonotype was observed a handful of times. The chain is built from TRBV28 and TRBJ2-7, with 8 bases aligning to TRBD2. V shed 6 bases, J shed 4 bases, and the junction held 8 bases outside the gene matches. The CDR3 has 14 amino acids. CDR1 and CDR2 from the germline V gene are MDHEN and SYDVKM. This CDR3 reads CASSPGGGGYEQYF. The CDR3 region has the DNA TGTGCCAGCAGCCCCGGGGGGGGTGGGTACGAGCAGTACTTC. Together with reference TRBV28 and TRBJ2-7, the CDR3 gives the full variable domain: DVKVTQSSRYLVKRTGEKVFLECVQDMDHENMFWYRQDPGLGLRLIYFSYDVKMKEKGDIPEGYSVSREKKERFSLILESASTNQTSMYLCASSPGGGGYEQYFGPGTRLTVT.